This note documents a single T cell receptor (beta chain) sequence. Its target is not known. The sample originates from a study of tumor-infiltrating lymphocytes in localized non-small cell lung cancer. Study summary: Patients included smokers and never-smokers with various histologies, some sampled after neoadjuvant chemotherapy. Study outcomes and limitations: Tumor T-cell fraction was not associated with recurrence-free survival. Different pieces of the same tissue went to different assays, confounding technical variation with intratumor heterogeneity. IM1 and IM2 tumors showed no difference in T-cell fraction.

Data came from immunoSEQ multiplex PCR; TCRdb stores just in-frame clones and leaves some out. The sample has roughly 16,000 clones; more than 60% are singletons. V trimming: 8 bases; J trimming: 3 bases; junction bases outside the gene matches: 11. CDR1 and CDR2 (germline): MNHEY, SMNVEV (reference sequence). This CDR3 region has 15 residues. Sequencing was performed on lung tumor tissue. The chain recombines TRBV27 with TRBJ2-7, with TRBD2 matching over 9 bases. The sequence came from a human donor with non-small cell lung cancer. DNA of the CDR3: TGTGCCAGCGGCCTTAGCGGGGGCCGCGACTACGAGCAGTACTTC. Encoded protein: CASGLSGGRDYEQYF.